One and the same sample provided the 26 T cell receptor beta chains below, sequenced in a study of response to subunit inactivated influenza vaccine. TCRdb processed the RT-PCR reads anew with MiXCR; each CDR3 protein has one entry. The profile shows around 520,000 distinct CDR3 sequences, roughly 12% of them singletons. This specimen consisted of PBMCs from blood, obtained on the day of vaccination. The receptors stem from a man in his fifties or sixties who received an inactivated influenza vaccine.

This clonotype was recorded many times. This chain connects TRBV4-2 to TRBJ2-7; D unclear. The CDR3 extends over 14 amino acids. V lost 1 base and J lost 6, with 13 bases in between. Germline V gene data show CDR1 as LGHNA and CDR2 as YNFKEQ. CDR3 in DNA: TGTGCCAGCAGCCAAGGTCAAAACGATCCCGAGCAGTACTTC. This translates into CASSQGQNDPEQYF.

CDR3 loop: CASTPGRNNSPLHF. The CDR3 nucleotides are TGTGCCAGCACCCCCGGACGGAATAATTCACCCCTCCACTTT. This rearrangement joins TRBV21-1 to TRBJ1-6; the DNA was not compared with TRBD1, the D call given in the table. TRBV21-1 is a pseudogene locus. The CDR3 has 14 residues.

This clonotype appeared many times. The chain uses TRBV20-1 and TRBJ2-3; 10 bases are shared with TRBD2. The CDR3 contains 15 residues. V lost 0 bases and J lost 3; bases outside the gene matches: 3. Germline CDR1 and CDR2: DFQATT and SNEGSKA (reference sequence). This CDR3 reads CSARDPSGGTDTQYF. CDR3 nucleotides: TGCAGTGCTAGAGATCCTAGCGGGGGAACAGATACGCAGTATTTT.

Ten or more counts support this clonotype. This chain links TRBV7-2 with TRBJ2-7; tentatively, D is TRBD1 (5 bases). Germline CDR1 SGHTA, CDR2 FQGNSA. The CDR3 totals 14 residues. V shed 4 bases and J shed 3 bases, with 13 bases lying between them. CDR3 nucleotide sequence: TGTGCCAGCAGCTCCGGACACCACGGCTACGAGCAGTACTTC. Translation: CASSSGHHGYEQYF. The entire variable domain, with the rest obtained from reference TRBV7-2 and TRBJ2-7, is as follows: GAGVSQSPSNKVTEKGKDVELRCDPISGHTALYWYRQSLGQGLEFLIYFQGNSAPDKSGLPSDRFSAERTGGSVSTLTIQRTQQEDSAVYLCASSSGHHGYEQYFGPGTRLTVT.

The gene calls are TRBV5-1 and TRBJ2-7, with D possibly TRBD2 on 6 matching bases. V lost 7 bases and J lost 7, with 12 bases in between. Germline V gene lookup returns CDR1 SGHRS and CDR2 YFSETQ. The CDR3 length is 11 residues. CDR3 amino acids: CASALEGEQYF. The CDR3 region has the DNA TGCGCCAGCGCCCTGGAGGGGGAGCAGTACTTC.

The chain recombines TRBV4-3 with TRBJ1-4; D not certain. V was shortened by 0 bases and J by 6 bases, with 11 bases between the two germline ends. Germline assignment: CDR1 LGHNA and CDR2 YSLEER. This CDR3 comprises 15 residues. CDR3 amino acids: CASSQDSGPDEKLFF. The CDR3 DNA sequence: TGCGCCAGCAGCCAAGATTCGGGCCCCGATGAAAAACTGTTTTTT.

The CDR3 DNA follows: TGTGCCTGGAGTGAGGTAATGCTCCCCTACGAGCAGTACTTC. It encodes CAWSEVMLPYEQYF. The rearrangement joins TRBV30 to TRBJ2-7, with D unclear. This CDR3 spans 14 amino acids. Germline CDR1 GTSNPN, CDR2 SVGIG (reference sequence). V was cut by 1 base and J by 2 bases, with 12 bases left in between.

The table lists this clonotype with many counts. CDR3 sequence: CASRLRELTYEQYF. CDR3 coding DNA: TGTGCCAGCAGGCTCCGGGAGCTAACCTACGAGCAGTACTTC. The chain couples TRBV28 to TRBJ2-7, with D possibly being TRBD2 (6 bases). V lost 6 bases to trimming and J lost 2 bases, with 14 bases between them. The germline V gene has CDR1 MDHEN and CDR2 SYDVKM. This CDR3 is built from 14 residues.

In its sample, this clonotype was seen many times. The chain uses TRBV11-2 and TRBJ2-2, with D perhaps TRBD1 (6 bases). This CDR3 has 14 residues. The germline V gene has CDR1 SGHAT and CDR2 FQNNGV. V was shortened by 3 bases and J by 4 bases, with 9 bases between the two germline ends. The CDR3 sequence is CASSFGQPTGELFF. In DNA form, the CDR3 reads TGTGCCAGCAGCTTCGGACAGCCCACCGGGGAGCTGTTTTTT.

The V gene is TRBV4-1, the J gene TRBJ2-1; D unclear. Germline V gene data show CDR1 as MGHRA and CDR2 as YSYEKL. Trimming pared 1 base from V and 2 bases from J, leaving 9 bases between. There are 15 residues in the CDR3. The CDR3 region has the DNA TGCGCCAGCAGCCAAGTGGTGGTCGCCTACAATGAGCAGTTCTTC. Its protein product is CASSQVVVAYNEQFF.

This clonotype turned up a few times. CDR3 nucleotides: TGTGCCAGCGGATTACCCTCGGACCCAGAGACCCAGTACTTC. Amino acids: CASGLPSDPETQYF. The rearrangement joins TRBV12-3 or TRBV12-4 to TRBJ2-5, with D unclear. This CDR3 is 14 amino acids long. Deletions cut 8 bases from V and 4 bases from J, with 17 bases between.

This clonotype appeared a few times. The V gene is TRBV4-3, the J gene TRBJ2-7; a possible D gene is TRBD2 (5 bases). The CDR3 totals 13 residues. Deletions cut 0 bases from V and 7 bases from J, with 10 bases between. Germline values: CDR1 LGHNA, CDR2 YSLEER. The CDR3 here is CASSQDSGMEQYF. CDR3 bases: TGCGCCAGCAGCCAAGATTCGGGGATGGAGCAGTACTTC.

The chain is built from TRBV5-1 and TRBJ2-5; 11 bases agree with TRBD1. The junction had 4 bases not matched to a gene; V was cut back by 4 bases and J by 5 bases. The germline gives CDR1 SGHRS, CDR2 YFSETQ. CDR3 size: 14 residues. For the CDR3, the DNA is TGCGCCAGCAGCGGGGGACAGGGGGGCGAGACCCAGTACTTC. Protein product: CASSGGQGGETQYF.

This clonotype has more than one count but fewer than ten. The rearrangement links TRBV6-2 or TRBV6-3 to TRBJ2-7; D not resolved. This CDR3 is built from 15 residues. The germline V and J ends were trimmed by 4 bases and 1 base, with 14 bases remaining between them. Germline V lookup: CDR1 MNHEY, CDR2 SVGEGT. The CDR3 loop reads CASSSQELGSYEQYF. The CDR3 DNA reads TGTGCCAGCAGTTCGCAGGAGTTGGGGTCCTACGAGCAGTACTTC.

This clonotype was seen ten or more times. The chain carries TRBV18 and TRBJ2-7; TRBD1 aligns across 9 bases. Germline lookup yields CDR1 KGHSH and CDR2 LQKENI. V shed 8 bases and J 3 bases; nucleotides not matched to a gene: 8. This CDR3 contains 14 residues. CDR3 protein: CASSPRQGDYEQYF. CDR3 bases: TGTGCCAGCAGCCCTAGACAGGGGGACTACGAGCAGTACTTC.

For this clonotype: A single base separates this from a much larger clone, so it may be a read error. This chain connects TRBV19 to TRBJ1-6; no clear D. This CDR3 is built from 13 residues. Germline V gene sequence: CDR1 LNHDA, CDR2 SQIVND (reference sequence). CDR3 loop: CAISIDPAATLHF. CDR3 DNA sequence: TGTGCCATTAGTATAGATCCGGCCGCCACCCTCCACTTT.

This clonotype has a single count. The genes are TRBV4-3 and TRBJ2-7, with 10 bases aligning to TRBD2. The CDR3 contains 17 residues. Germline CDR1 is LGHNA and CDR2 is YSLEER. The trim removed 1 base at V and 2 bases at J, leaving 8 bases unmatched. The chain's CDR3 is CASSQGLGSGGAYEQYF. The CDR3 DNA reads TGCGCCAGCAGCCAAGGGCTCGGGAGCGGGGGGGCCTACGAGCAGTACTTC.

This clonotype has more than one count but fewer than ten. The rearrangement joins TRBV14 to TRBJ2-1; 11 positions agree with TRBD1. V dropped 1 base and J dropped 0; count of bases not matched to a gene: 8. The CDR3 is 19 residues long. CDR1 and CDR2 (germline): SGHDN, FVKESK. The CDR3 here is CASSQGTGGPLSSYNEQFF. The CDR3 DNA sequence: TGTGCCAGCAGCCAAGGGACAGGGGGCCCCTTGAGCTCCTACAATGAGCAGTTCTTC.

This clonotype was picked up many times. The chain uses TRBV19 and TRBJ1-2; tentatively, D is TRBD1 (6 bases). Deletions cut 7 bases from V and 4 bases from J, with 13 bases between. Germline values: CDR1 LNHDA, CDR2 SQIVND (reference sequence). CDR3 size: 13 residues. CDR3 nucleotide sequence: TGTGCCAGTACCCCAGGGGCAATCTATGGCTACACCTTC. Translation: CASTPGAIYGYTF. The full variable domain, its missing parts supplied by reference TRBV19 and TRBJ1-2, is DGGITQSPKYLFRKEGQNVTLSCEQNLNHDAMYWYRQDPGQGLRLIYYSQIVNDFQKGDIAEGYSVSREKKESFPLTVTSAQKNPTAFYLCASTPGAIYGYTFGSGTRLTVV.

The chain uses TRBV6-2 or TRBV6-3 and TRBJ2-5; TRBD2 agrees at 7 bases. Trimming cost V 6 bases and J 5 bases; bases outside gene matches: 12. From germline, CDR1 is MNHEY and CDR2 SVGEGT. The CDR3 covers 15 residues. For the CDR3, the DNA is TGTGCCAGCAGGCGCCCGGGAGGCCCTTTGGAGACCCAGTACTTC. As protein: CASRRPGGPLETQYF.

The chain is built from TRBV27 and TRBJ1-4, with D perhaps TRBD1 (6 bases). Deletions cut 3 bases from V and 8 bases from J, with 10 bases between. The CDR3 is made up of 13 amino acids. The germline CDR1 and CDR2 sequences are MNHEY and SMNVEV (reference sequence). The chain's CDR3 is CASSFRGREKLFF. In DNA form, the CDR3 reads TGTGCCAGCAGTTTCAGGGGTCGGGAAAAACTGTTTTTT.

This clonotype has just a few counts. The rearrangement joins TRBV7-8 to TRBJ2-5, with D maybe TRBD2 (6 bases). The CDR3 is 14 residues long. Germline assignment: CDR1 SGHVS and CDR2 FQNEAQ. Trimming shortened V by 3 bases and J by 2 bases, and 10 bases separated the two germline ends. The CDR3 coding sequence is TGTGCCAGCAGCTTTGGACTACCGCAAGAGACCCAGTACTTC. It translates to CASSFGLPQETQYF. The whole variable domain, remainder taken from reference TRBV7-8 and TRBJ2-5, is GAGVSQSPRYKVAKRGQDVALRCDPISGHVSLFWYQQALGQGPEFLTYFQNEAQLDKSGLPSDRFFAERPEGSVSTLKIQRTQQEDSAVYLCASSFGLPQETQYFGPGTRLLVL.

The J gene is TRBJ2-7, the V gene TRBV7-6; the D gene is possibly TRBD2 (5 bases). This CDR3 is built from 15 residues. The germline gives CDR1 SGHVS, CDR2 FNYEAQ. V lost 2 bases to trimming and J lost 2 bases, with 13 bases between them. The CDR3 here is CASSLYGDRAYEQYF. DNA for the CDR3: TGTGCCAGCAGCTTATACGGGGATAGGGCCTACGAGCAGTACTTC.

On this clonotype itself: At one boundary the junction diverges from the germline segment, which might be a read error. The chain uses TRBV12-3 or TRBV12-4 and TRBJ2-2; D might be TRBD1 (6 bases). The CDR3 is made up of 13 amino acids. The CDR3 here is CTSRGSQTGELFF. The CDR3 DNA reads as TGTACCAGCAGGGGAAGTCAGACCGGGGAGCTGTTTTTT.

The table lists this clonotype with a few counts. The chain links TRBV7-2 to TRBJ2-7; D gene unclear. The ends were cut back, 5 bases at V and 6 bases at J, with 8 bases in the middle. Germline V gives CDR1 SGHTA, CDR2 FQGNSA. The CDR3 covers 11 residues. The CDR3 sequence is CASSQQSEQYF. DNA for the CDR3: TGTGCCAGCAGCCAGCAGTCCGAGCAGTACTTC.

The chain employs TRBV20-1 and TRBJ2-5; 8 positions match TRBD1. Looked up from germline, CDR1 is DFQATT and CDR2 is SNEGSKA (reference sequence). V gave up 6 bases and J gave up 3 bases; unmatched junction bases: 3. The CDR3 has 12 amino acids. In nucleotides, the CDR3 is TGCAGTGCCGGACAGGGCAAAGAGACCCAGTACTTC. Its translation: CSAGQGKETQYF.